The 26 T cell receptor beta chains below were found in one sample sequenced in a study of T cell repertoires in cytomegalovirus infection. TCRdb re-derived calls from the reads in MiXCR, one entry per CDR3 protein. The sample comprises 200,000 to 300,000 distinct CDR3 sequences, more than 9% of which are singletons, and under 2% rests with the top ten. Specimen: PBMCs. The receptors stem from a human donor in good health (CMV status not recorded). Some clones in this sample may be carry-over from other donors' samples.

The table lists this clonotype with many counts. The chain uses TRBV7-9 and TRBJ2-7; D is tentatively TRBD1 or TRBD2 (6 bases each). This CDR3 is 13 amino acids long. CDR1 and CDR2 from the germline V gene are SEHNR and FQNEAQ (reference sequence). Trimming removed 3 bases at V and 6 bases at J, with 12 bases between. The CDR3 region is CASSFKWGAEQYF. DNA for the CDR3: TGTGCCAGCAGCTTCAAGTGGGGGGCCGAGCAGTACTTC.

This clonotype has more than one count but fewer than ten. The chain combines TRBV4-3 with TRBJ2-1, with 9 positions matching TRBD2. Germline V CDR1 and CDR2: LGHNA, YSLEER. The CDR3 has 15 residues. Trimming removed 0 bases from V and 6 bases from J; junction bases left unmatched: 3. The CDR3 loop is CASSQDLAGFNEQFF. Written as DNA, the CDR3 is TGCGCCAGCAGCCAAGATCTAGCGGGGTTCAATGAGCAGTTCTTC.

This clonotype was counted ten times or more. The chain employs TRBV2 and TRBJ2-5; the D gene is possibly TRBD2 (5 bases). The CDR3 is 13 residues long. Germline assignment: CDR1 SNHLY and CDR2 FYNNEI. V was pared by 4 bases and J by 5 bases, with 11 bases between. CDR3 sequence: CASSGRRLETQYF. The CDR3 region has the DNA TGTGCCAGCAGTGGGAGGAGGTTGGAGACCCAGTACTTC.

This clonotype was observed many times. V and J are TRBV7-2 and TRBJ1-4, with D possibly matching TRBD1 (6 bases). There are 14 residues in the CDR3. Germline V gene data show CDR1 as SGHTA and CDR2 as FQGNSA. Trimming pared 4 bases from V and 6 bases from J, leaving 12 bases between. CDR3 nucleotide sequence: TGTGCCAGCAGCTCGGGTGGGGGCGATGAAAAACTGTTTTTT. This translates into CASSSGGGDEKLFF.

In this sample, this clonotype turned up a few times. This chain uses TRBV6-2 or TRBV6-3 with TRBJ2-4, with D possibly being TRBD1 (7 bases). The V gene lost 3 bases and the J gene lost 3 bases, with 15 bases spanning the gap. Germline V gene lookup returns CDR1 MNHEY and CDR2 SVGEGT. This CDR3 is 16 amino acids long. The CDR3 is CASSYSDREVKNIQYF. The CDR3 nucleotides read TGTGCCAGCAGTTATTCCGACAGGGAGGTCAAAAACATTCAGTACTTC.

This clonotype was seen many times. The chain recombines TRBV29-1 with TRBJ2-1, with D perhaps given as TRBD1 or TRBD2 (5 bases each). The CDR3 sequence is 14 residues long. Trimming shortened V by 1 base and J by 6 bases, and 13 bases separated the two germline ends. CDR1 and CDR2 from the germline V gene are SQVTM and ANQGSEA. The chain's CDR3 is CSVEGGRVGNEQFF. The CDR3 bases are TGCAGCGTTGAAGGGGGACGTGTTGGCAATGAGCAGTTCTTC.

This chain joins TRBV11-2 and TRBJ2-5; 11 nucleotides agree with TRBD2. The CDR3 has 15 amino acids. The J segment lost 5 bases and the V segment lost 3 bases, leaving 5 bases of the junction unmatched. CDR1 and CDR2 (germline): SGHAT, FQNNGV. The CDR3 protein is CASSLGLAESETQYF. The CDR3 DNA sequence: TGTGCCAGCAGCTTGGGACTAGCGGAATCGGAGACCCAGTACTTC.

This clonotype has at least ten counts. The chain combines TRBV7-2 with TRBJ2-7; D might be TRBD1 (6 bases). CDR1 is SGHTA, CDR2 FQGNSA, per germline. The CDR3 runs 15 residues. Trimming stripped 1 base from V and 4 bases from J, with 14 bases between. The CDR3 DNA sequence: TGTGCCAGCAGCTTAGAGCGAATCGGGACATACGAGCAGTACTTC. Translated: CASSLERIGTYEQYF. The full variable domain, in which reference TRBV7-2 and TRBJ2-7 provide the parts outside the CDR3, is GAGVSQSPSNKVTEKGKDVELRCDPISGHTALYWYRQSLGQGLEFLIYFQGNSAPDKSGLPSDRFSAERTGGSVSTLTIQRTQQEDSAVYLCASSLERIGTYEQYFGPGTRLTVT.

The rearrangement uses TRBV28 and TRBJ1-4; D uncertain. The V end was cut by 6 bases, the J end by 4 bases, with 15 bases between. CDR3 length: 15 residues. The germline V gene encodes CDR1 MDHEN and CDR2 SYDVKM. CDR3 sequence reads: CASRQGGPGNEKLFF. The CDR3 region has the DNA TGTGCCAGCAGACAAGGAGGACCCGGTAATGAAAAACTGTTTTTT.

The table lists this clonotype with many counts. The chain uses TRBV7-2 and TRBJ2-7; 9 bases fit TRBD1. Germline V gene sequence: CDR1 SGHTA, CDR2 FQGNSA. The CDR3 covers 15 residues. V shed 0 bases and J 4 bases; nucleotides not matched to a gene: 4. As DNA, the CDR3 is TGTGCCAGCAGCTTAGCCGGGGACAGGGCTTACGAGCAGTACTTC. This sequence encodes CASSLAGDRAYEQYF.

Ten or more counts support this clonotype. This rearrangement joins TRBV7-2 to TRBJ1-6; no definite D call. Germline V gene data show CDR1 as SGHTA and CDR2 as FQGNSA. There are 15 residues in the CDR3. V was pared by 3 bases and J by 8 bases, with 14 bases between. CDR3 DNA: TGTGCCAGCAGCTTCGGACTAGGAGGTGATTCACCCCTCCACTTT. Its translation: CASSFGLGGDSPLHF.

This clonotype was seen ten or more times. This chain connects TRBV6-2 or TRBV6-3 to TRBJ2-1; 13 bases are a match to TRBD2. The CDR3 covers 14 residues. The germline gives CDR1 MNHEY, CDR2 SVGEGT. The J segment lost 8 bases and the V segment lost 6 bases, leaving 4 bases of the junction unmatched. CDR3 region: CASSPGLAGYEQFF. The CDR3 nucleotides read TGTGCCAGCAGCCCGGGACTAGCGGGATATGAGCAGTTCTTC.

This clonotype occurred many times. The chain recombines TRBV20-1 with TRBJ2-4; 7 bases agree with TRBD1. The CDR3 sequence is 15 residues long. The trim removed 4 bases at V and 0 bases at J, leaving 6 bases unmatched. Germline CDR1 reads DFQATT; CDR2 reads SNEGSKA (reference sequence). This CDR3 is CSATPGTVAKNIQYF. For the CDR3, the DNA is TGCAGTGCTACCCCCGGGACAGTAGCCAAAAACATTCAGTACTTC.

The CDR3 DNA sequence: TGCAGTGCTTCAACGTCCACAGATACGCAGTATTTT. This sequence encodes CSASTSTDTQYF. The rearrangement uses TRBV20-1 and TRBJ2-3; D gene unclear. The V end was cut by 5 bases, the J end by 2 bases, with 8 bases between. Germline loops: CDR1 DFQATT, CDR2 SNEGSKA (reference sequence). The CDR3 runs to 12 residues.

This clonotype was counted at least ten times. J is TRBJ2-6 and V is TRBV11-2; no clear D gene. The CDR3 consists of 13 residues. The V gene lost 1 base and the J gene lost 2 bases, with 0 bases spanning the gap. Germline CDR1 and CDR2: SGHAT and FQNNGV. The chain's CDR3 is CASSLAGANVLTF. CDR3 DNA: TGTGCCAGCAGCTTAGCTGGGGCCAACGTCCTGACTTTC.

This clonotype showed up many times. The chain carries TRBV7-8 and TRBJ1-2; 11 bases agree with TRBD1. Per the germline V gene, CDR1 is SGHVS and CDR2 is FQNEAQ. CDR3 size: 19 residues. Unmatched junction bases numbered 19, after V lost 6 bases and J lost 4 bases. CDR3 coding DNA: TGTGCCAGCAGTTCCGCGAGGGGGGACAGGGGGGGCCCTATCTATGGCTACACCTTC. This gives the protein CASSSARGDRGGPIYGYTF.

Many counts were recorded for this clonotype. The chain joins TRBV7-6 to TRBJ1-2, with 8 bases fitting TRBD1. V was pared by 5 bases and J by 8 bases, with 7 bases of the junction left unmatched. CDR1 is SGHVS and CDR2 is FNYEAQ in the germline V gene. This CDR3 spans 13 amino acids. CDR3 sequence (DNA): TGTGCCAGCAGCGAGGACAGGGAGCGCGGCTACACCTTC. Translated, it gives CASSEDRERGYTF.

This clonotype was seen at least ten times. The chain's CDR3 is CASSLAATDGGRETQYF. For the CDR3, the DNA is TGTGCCAGCAGCTTAGCGGCGACAGATGGGGGCCGCGAGACCCAGTACTTC. This chain connects TRBV7-2 to TRBJ2-5, with D perhaps matching TRBD1 (6 bases). Per germline, CDR1 SGHTA and CDR2 FQGNSA. The CDR3 covers 17 residues. Trimming shortened V by 0 bases and J by 5 bases, and 19 bases separated the two germline ends.

This clonotype was observed a few times. The rearrangement links TRBV24-1 to TRBJ2-7; 8 bases line up with TRBD2. The CDR3 spans 15 residues. Germline-derived CDR1 and CDR2 are KGHDR and SFDVKD. J gave up 0 bases and V 3 bases, and 3 bases lay outside the gene matches. CDR3 bases: TGTGCCACCAGTGATGACGGGACTAGCTCCTACGAGCAGTACTTC. Translated, it gives CATSDDGTSSYEQYF.

In its sample, this clonotype was seen many times. J is TRBJ2-2 and V is TRBV27, with D possibly being TRBD1 or TRBD2 (5 bases each). The CDR3 sequence is 14 residues long. Looked up from germline, CDR1 is MNHEY and CDR2 is SMNVEV (reference sequence). V shed 2 bases and J shed 5 bases, with 9 bases lying between them. CDR3 sequence: CASSLRGVTGELFF. In nucleotides, the CDR3 is TGTGCCAGCAGTTTAAGGGGAGTAACCGGGGAGCTGTTTTTT.

In this sample, this clonotype turned up many times. This sequence joins TRBV7-8 and TRBJ2-7; D perhaps matches TRBD1 (6 bases). Looked up from germline, CDR1 is SGHVS and CDR2 is FQNEAQ. V lost 5 bases, J lost 7 bases, and 12 bases lay in between. The CDR3 is 12 residues long. The CDR3 loop reads CASSLRGSEQYF. Written as DNA, the CDR3 is TGTGCCAGCAGCCTGAGGGGGTCGGAGCAGTACTTC.

V and J are TRBV30 and TRBJ1-1; TRBD1 is a possible D gene (5 bases). Trimming took off 0 bases at V and 8 bases at J, with 16 bases between the two ends. CDR1 GTSNPN and CDR2 SVGIG come from the germline V gene (reference sequence). The CDR3 contains 14 residues. The CDR3 nucleotides read TGTGCCTGGAGTGTACCAGAGACAGCCCCCGAAGCTTTCTTT. It encodes CAWSVPETAPEAFF.

This chain connects TRBV28 to TRBJ1-1; D uncertain. V lost 7 bases, J lost 3 bases, and 9 bases lay in between. The CDR3 has 12 amino acids. Looked up from germline, CDR1 is MDHEN and CDR2 is SYDVKM. CDR3 in DNA: TGTGCCAGCACACCAGGCGACACTGAAGCTTTCTTT. Residues: CASTPGDTEAFF.

Many counts were recorded for this clonotype. This rearrangement joins TRBV7-2 to TRBJ2-3; D remains ambiguous. Germline V gene data show CDR1 as SGHTA and CDR2 as FQGNSA. Trimming removed 3 bases from V and 0 bases from J, with 10 bases in between. CDR3 size: 15 residues. CDR3 in DNA: TGTGCCAGCAGCTTCGGCGGCCCTAGCACAGATACGCAGTATTTT. Translating it yields CASSFGGPSTDTQYF.

This clonotype was detected ten times or more. The V call is TRBV7-2, the J call TRBJ2-5; D is ambiguous. Germline assignment: CDR1 SGHTA and CDR2 FQGNSA. The CDR3 length is 15 residues. Trimming pared 1 base from V and 5 bases from J, leaving 14 bases between. CDR3: CASSLVQSVKETQYF. The CDR3 coding sequence is TGTGCCAGCAGCTTAGTTCAGAGTGTAAAGGAGACCCAGTACTTC.

This clonotype occurred many times. The V gene is TRBV7-2, the J gene TRBJ2-2; 8 positions agree with TRBD1. The ends lost 11 bases at V and 1 base at J; junction bases unmatched: 9. This CDR3 spans 15 amino acids. CDR1 and CDR2 (germline): SGHTA, FQGNSA. The chain's CDR3 is CACDSGTGNTGELFF. CDR3 bases: TGTGCCTGCGACTCGGGGACAGGGAACACCGGGGAGCTGTTTTTT.